This T cell receptor (beta chain) appears in the sequencing data of a study of blood T cell repertoires in COVID-19. Across the whole study: Donors in the United States, Italy and Spain gave samples during acute or convalescent COVID-19. From T cells, B-cell-depleted T cells, or PBMCs came the material, which was cDNA or gDNA.

In the authors' workflow: Scientists estimated how many nucleated cells there were by amplifying reference gene primers. Profiling relied on immunoSEQ multiplex PCR, and the TCRdb table lists in-frame clones only, not all of them. V, J and clone size reflect that table, while D and trimming were determined from the DNA. The table has 140,000 to 150,000 clones, over 75% seen once; the top ten hold roughly 1.6%. The CDR3 has 13 residues. V lost 3 bases to trimming and J lost 8 bases, with 8 bases between them. Germline CDR1 LGHDT, CDR2 YNNKEL (reference sequence). The sample comprised peripheral blood. The rearrangement links TRBV3-1 (or the pseudogene TRBV3-2) to TRBJ1-6, with D unresolved. This TCR derives from a woman aged 45-65 years with acute or convalescent COVID-19. CDR3 nucleotide sequence: TGTGCCAGCAGCCAGAGGTATGATTCACCCCTCCACTTT. Translation: CASSQRYDSPLHF.